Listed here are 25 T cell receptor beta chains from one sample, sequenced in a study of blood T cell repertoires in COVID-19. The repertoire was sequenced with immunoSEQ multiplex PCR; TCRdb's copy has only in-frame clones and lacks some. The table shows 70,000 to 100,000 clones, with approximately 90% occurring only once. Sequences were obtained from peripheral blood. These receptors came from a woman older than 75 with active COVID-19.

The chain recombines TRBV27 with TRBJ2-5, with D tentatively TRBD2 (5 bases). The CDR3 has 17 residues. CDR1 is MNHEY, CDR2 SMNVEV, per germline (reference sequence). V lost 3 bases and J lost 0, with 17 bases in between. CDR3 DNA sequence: TGTGCCAGCAGTTTGAGGCGGGTTCCTCTGTACCAAGAGACCCAGTACTTC. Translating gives CASSLRRVPLYQETQYF.

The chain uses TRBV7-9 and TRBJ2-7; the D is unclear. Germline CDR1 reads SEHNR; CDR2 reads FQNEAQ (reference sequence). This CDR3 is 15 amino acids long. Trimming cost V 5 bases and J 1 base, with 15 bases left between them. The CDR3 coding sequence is TGTGCCAGCAGCCCACCCTTCCCAGATTCCTACGAGCAGTACTTC. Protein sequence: CASSPPFPDSYEQYF.

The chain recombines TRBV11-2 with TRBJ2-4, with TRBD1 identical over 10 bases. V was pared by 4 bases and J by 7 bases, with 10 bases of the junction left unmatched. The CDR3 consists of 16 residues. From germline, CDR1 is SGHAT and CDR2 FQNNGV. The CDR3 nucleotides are TGTGCCAGCAGCTCTACAAGGACAGGGGGTTTCAACATTCAGTACTTC. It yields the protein CASSSTRTGGFNIQYF. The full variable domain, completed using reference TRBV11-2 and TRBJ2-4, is EAGVAQSPRYKIIEKRQSVAFWCNPISGHATLYWYQQILGQGPKLLIQFQNNGVVDDSQLPKDRFSAERLKGVDSTLKIQPAKLEDSAVYLCASSSTRTGGFNIQYFGAGTRLSVL.

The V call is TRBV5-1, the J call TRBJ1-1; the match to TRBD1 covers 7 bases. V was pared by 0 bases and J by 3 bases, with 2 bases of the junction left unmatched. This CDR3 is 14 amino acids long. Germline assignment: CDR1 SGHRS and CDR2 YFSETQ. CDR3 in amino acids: CASSLGQGHTEAFF. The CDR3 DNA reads TGCGCCAGCAGCTTGGGACAGGGACACACTGAAGCTTTCTTT.

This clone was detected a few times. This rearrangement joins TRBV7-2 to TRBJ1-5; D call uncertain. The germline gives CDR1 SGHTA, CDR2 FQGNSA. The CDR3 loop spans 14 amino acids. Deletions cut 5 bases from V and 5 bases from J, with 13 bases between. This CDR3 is CASSPQPGDQPQHF. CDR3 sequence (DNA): TGTGCCAGCAGCCCACAGCCGGGAGATCAGCCCCAGCATTTT.

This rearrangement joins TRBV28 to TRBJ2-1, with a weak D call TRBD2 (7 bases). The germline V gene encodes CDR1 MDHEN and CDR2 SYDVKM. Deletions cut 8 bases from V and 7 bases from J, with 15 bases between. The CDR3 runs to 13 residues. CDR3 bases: TGTGCCAGCCAATCAGAGGGGGGGAATGAGCAGTTCTTC. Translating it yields CASQSEGGNEQFF.

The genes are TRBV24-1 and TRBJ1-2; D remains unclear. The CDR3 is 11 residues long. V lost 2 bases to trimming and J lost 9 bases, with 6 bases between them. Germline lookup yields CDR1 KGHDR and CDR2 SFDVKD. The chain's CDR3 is CATSDSNRYTF. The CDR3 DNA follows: TGTGCCACCAGTGATTCCAATCGCTACACCTTC.

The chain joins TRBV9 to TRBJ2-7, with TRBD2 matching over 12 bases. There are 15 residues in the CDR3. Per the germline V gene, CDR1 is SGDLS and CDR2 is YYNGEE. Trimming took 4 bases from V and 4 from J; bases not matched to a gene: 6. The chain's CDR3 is CASSRLAGVGYEQYF. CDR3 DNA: TGTGCCAGCAGCCGACTAGCGGGAGTCGGTTACGAGCAGTACTTC.

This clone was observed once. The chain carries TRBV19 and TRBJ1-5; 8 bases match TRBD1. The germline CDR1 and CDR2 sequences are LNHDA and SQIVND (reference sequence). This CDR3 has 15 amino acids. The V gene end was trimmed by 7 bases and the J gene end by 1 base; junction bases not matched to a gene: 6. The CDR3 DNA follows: TGTGCCAGTAAGTGGACAGGGATCAGCAATCAGCCCCAGCATTTT. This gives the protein CASKWTGISNQPQHF.

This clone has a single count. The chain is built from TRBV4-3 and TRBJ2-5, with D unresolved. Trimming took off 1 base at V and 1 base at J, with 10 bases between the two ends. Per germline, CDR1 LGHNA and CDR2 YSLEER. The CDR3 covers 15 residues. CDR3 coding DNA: TGCGCCAGCAGCCAAGGGGCCGCGTTCCAAGAGACCCAGTACTTC. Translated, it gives CASSQGAAFQETQYF.

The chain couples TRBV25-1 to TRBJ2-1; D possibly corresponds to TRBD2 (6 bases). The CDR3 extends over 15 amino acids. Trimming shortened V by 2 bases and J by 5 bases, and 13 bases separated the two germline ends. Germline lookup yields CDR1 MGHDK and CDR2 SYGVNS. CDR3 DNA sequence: TGTGCCAGCAGTGAACGGGGACTCAGGCACAATGAGCAGTTCTTC. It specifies CASSERGLRHNEQFF.

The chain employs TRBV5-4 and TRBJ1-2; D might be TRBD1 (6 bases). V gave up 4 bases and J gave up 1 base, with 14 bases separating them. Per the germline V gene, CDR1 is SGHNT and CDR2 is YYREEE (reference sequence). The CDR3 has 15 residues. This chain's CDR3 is CASSPQQGGNYGYTF. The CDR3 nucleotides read TGTGCCAGCAGCCCGCAACAGGGTGGTAACTATGGCTACACCTTC.

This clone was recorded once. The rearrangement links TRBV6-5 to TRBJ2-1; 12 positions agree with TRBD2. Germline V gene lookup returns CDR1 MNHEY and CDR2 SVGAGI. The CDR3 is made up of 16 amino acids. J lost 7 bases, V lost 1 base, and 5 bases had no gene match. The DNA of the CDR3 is TGTGCCAGCAGTTACTTTCGGACTAGCGGGAAGAATGAGCAGTTCTTC. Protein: CASSYFRTSGKNEQFF.

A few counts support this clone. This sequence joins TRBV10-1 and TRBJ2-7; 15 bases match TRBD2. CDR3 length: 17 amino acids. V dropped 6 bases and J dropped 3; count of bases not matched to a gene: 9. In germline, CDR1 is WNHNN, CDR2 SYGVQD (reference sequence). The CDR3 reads CASRAPGLAGGIYEQYF. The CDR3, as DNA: TGCGCCAGCAGAGCCCCGGGACTAGCGGGAGGAATCTACGAGCAGTACTTC.

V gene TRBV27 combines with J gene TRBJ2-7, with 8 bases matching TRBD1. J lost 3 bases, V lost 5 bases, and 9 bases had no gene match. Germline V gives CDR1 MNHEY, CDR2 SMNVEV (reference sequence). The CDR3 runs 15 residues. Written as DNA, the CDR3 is TGTGCCAGCAGTACCCCCGGACAGGGTAACTACGAGCAGTACTTC. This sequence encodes CASSTPGQGNYEQYF.

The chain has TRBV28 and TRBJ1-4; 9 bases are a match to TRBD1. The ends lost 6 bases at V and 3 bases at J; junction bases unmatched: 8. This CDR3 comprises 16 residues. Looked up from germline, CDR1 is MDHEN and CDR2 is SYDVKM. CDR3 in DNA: TGTGCCAGCAGCTTCCGGGACAGGGTTTCTAATGAAAAACTGTTTTTT. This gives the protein CASSFRDRVSNEKLFF.

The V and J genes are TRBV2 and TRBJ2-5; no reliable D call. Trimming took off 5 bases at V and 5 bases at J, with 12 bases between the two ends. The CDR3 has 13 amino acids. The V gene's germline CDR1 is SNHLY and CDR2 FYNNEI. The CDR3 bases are TGTGCCAGCAGTCTGAGCCTTCGGGAGACCCAGTACTTC. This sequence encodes CASSLSLRETQYF.

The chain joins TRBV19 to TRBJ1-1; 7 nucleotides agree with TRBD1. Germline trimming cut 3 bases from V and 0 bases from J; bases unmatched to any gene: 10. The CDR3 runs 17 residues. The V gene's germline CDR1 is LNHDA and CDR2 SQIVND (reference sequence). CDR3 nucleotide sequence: TGTGCCAGTAGTATCCGTCGCCAGGGGGAGGTGAACACTGAAGCTTTCTTT. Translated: CASSIRRQGEVNTEAFF. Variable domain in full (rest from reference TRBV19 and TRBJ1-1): DGGITQSPKYLFRKEGQNVTLSCEQNLNHDAMYWYRQDPGQGLRLIYYSQIVNDFQKGDIAEGYSVSREKKESFPLTVTSAQKNPTAFYLCASSIRRQGEVNTEAFFGQGTRLTVV.

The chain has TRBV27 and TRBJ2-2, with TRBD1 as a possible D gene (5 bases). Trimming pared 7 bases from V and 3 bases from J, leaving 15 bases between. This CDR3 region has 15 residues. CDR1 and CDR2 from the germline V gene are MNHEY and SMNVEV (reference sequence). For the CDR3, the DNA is TGTGCCAGCACCCCCGGGCAGGGATACACCGGGGAGCTGTTTTTT. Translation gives CASTPGQGYTGELFF.

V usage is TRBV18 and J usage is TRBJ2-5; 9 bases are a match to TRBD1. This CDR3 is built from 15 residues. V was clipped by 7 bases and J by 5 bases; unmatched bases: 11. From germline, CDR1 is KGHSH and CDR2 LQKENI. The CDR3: CASFLGTGWFETQYF. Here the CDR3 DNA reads TGTGCCAGCTTTCTAGGGACAGGGTGGTTCGAGACCCAGTACTTC.

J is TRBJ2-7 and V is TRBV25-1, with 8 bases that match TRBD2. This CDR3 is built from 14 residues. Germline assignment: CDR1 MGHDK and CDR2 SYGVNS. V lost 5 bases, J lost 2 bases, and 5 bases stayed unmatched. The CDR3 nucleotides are TGTGCCAGCAGTCCCCCCGGGAGGGCCTACGAGCAGTACTTC. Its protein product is CASSPPGRAYEQYF.

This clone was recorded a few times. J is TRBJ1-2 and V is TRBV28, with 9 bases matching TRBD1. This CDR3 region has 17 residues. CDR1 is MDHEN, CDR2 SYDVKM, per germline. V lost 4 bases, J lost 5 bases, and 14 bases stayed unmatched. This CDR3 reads CASSSGTGLARKYGYTF. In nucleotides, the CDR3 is TGTGCCAGCAGTTCCGGGACAGGGCTCGCGCGGAAATATGGCTACACCTTC.

CDR3 in amino acids: CASSQGHLNTEAFF. CDR3 DNA sequence: TGTGCCAGCAGCCAAGGACACTTGAACACTGAAGCTTTCTTT. This chain joins TRBV13 and TRBJ1-1; a possible D gene is TRBD1 (5 bases). The germline V gene encodes CDR1 PRHDT and CDR2 FYEKMQ (reference sequence). This CDR3 has 14 residues. With 5 bases removed from V and 0 bases from J, the gap between germline ends came to 10 bases.

CDR3 nucleotide sequence: TGTGCCAGCAGGGGACAGGTCACGGGGGCCCCTAGCACAGATACGCAGTATTTT. It encodes CASRGQVTGAPSTDTQYF. The V and J genes are TRBV28 and TRBJ2-3; 8 positions match TRBD1. Germline V gives CDR1 MDHEN, CDR2 SYDVKM. The length of the CDR3 is 18 residues. V dropped 6 bases and J dropped 0; count of bases not matched to a gene: 14.

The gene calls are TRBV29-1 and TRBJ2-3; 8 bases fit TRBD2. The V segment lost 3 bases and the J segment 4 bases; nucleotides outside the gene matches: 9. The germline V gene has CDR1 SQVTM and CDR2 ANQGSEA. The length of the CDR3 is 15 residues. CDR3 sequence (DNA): TGCAGCGTTGAGGGGGGACTAGAAGTAGCAGATACGCAGTATTTT. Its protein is CSVEGGLEVADTQYF.